Sequencing of this T cell receptor beta chain was carried out in a study of T cells in localized non-small cell lung cancer. This clone is judged medium-sized. Produced via immunoSEQ multiplex PCR; TCRdb's table is partial and in-frame only. The sample lists approximately 3,000 clones, more than 20% occurring once. Sequenced here: lung tumor tissue, sampled before any cancer treatment. The receptor comes from a male donor aged 60 or over with stage II lung adenocarcinoma.

Written as DNA, the CDR3 is TGTGCCAGCAGTTACTCGGGACTAGCGGGCTCCTACAATGAGCAGTTCTTC. It is translated as CASSYSGLAGSYNEQFF. This chain uses TRBV6-8 with TRBJ2-1; 12 nucleotides line up with TRBD2. With 0 bases clipped from V and 0 bases from J, the junction kept 0 bases outside the gene matches. CDR3 length: 17 amino acids. Germline-derived CDR1 and CDR2 are MNHGY and SAAAGT.